This TCR beta chain was recorded in a study of human T cells and chemical hapten exposure. Whole-study context: Upper inner arm skin measuring approximately 2 cm by approximately 2 cm received 2% DPC for sensitization. Alopecia areata, totalis or universalis affected patients who were mostly female. Study conclusions and caveats: Donors were affected by alopecia, so their immune reaction might vary from that of healthy individuals.

This clonotype was observed at least ten times. Its specificity is not known. As to time point: patch test 1, 2 weeks after DPC sensitization. Noted treatment: therapeutic diphenylcyclopropenone sensitization with weekly scalp DPC. V was pared by 0 bases and J by 6 bases, with 14 bases between. The CDR3 covers 14 residues. Looked up from germline, CDR1 is DFQATT and CDR2 is SNEGSKA (reference sequence). In the original workflow: Samples contained a median of about 100,000 TCRs, with a range of roughly 20,000 to 750,000. A single record per CDR3 protein comes from TCRdb applying MiXCR to the RACE reads. TCRdb, not the authors, supplied the V and J calls. There are over 75,000 distinct CDR3 sequences in the sample; 7% to 8% occur only once, and roughly 1.6% lies in the top ten.

J is TRBJ1-1 and V is TRBV20-1; weak D call: TRBD1 (5 bases). The sequences come from whole blood, collected in connection with sensitization to the hapten diphenylcyclopropenone (DPC). The origin of this receptor is a woman younger than 45 with alopecia areata. Some clones in this sample may be carry-over from other donors' samples. CDR3 region: CSARDRTGHPEAFF. The DNA for the CDR3 is TGCAGTGCTAGAGATCGAACAGGCCACCCTGAAGCTTTCTTT.